These 27 T cell receptor beta chains came from one sample sequenced in a study of shared clonotypes between healthy human individuals. The method was immunoSEQ multiplex PCR; TCRdb's version includes in-frame clones alone and lacks a portion of them. The sample has 2 million to 2.5 million clones, 85% to 95% seen once. Source material: naive CD4+ T cells from PBMCs. As to subset: CD45RA+ positively selected. The receptors derive from a young man in good health. Some clones in this sample may be carry-over from other donors' samples.

The rearrangement joins TRBV7-2 to TRBJ2-7, with TRBD2 matching over 7 bases. J lost 0 bases, V lost 5 bases, and 7 bases had no gene match. CDR1 SGHTA and CDR2 FQGNSA come from the germline V gene. The CDR3 length is 15 residues. This CDR3 reads CASSRGRAGSYEQYF. CDR3 coding DNA: TGTGCCAGCAGCCGGGGGAGGGCCGGCTCCTACGAGCAGTACTTC.

The V gene is TRBV5-1, the J gene TRBJ1-2, with 8 bases that match TRBD1. The germline CDR1 and CDR2 sequences are SGHRS and YFSETQ. After removal of 4 bases from V and 1 base from J, the junction contained 12 bases not matched to a gene. This CDR3 is built from 17 residues. This CDR3 is CASSPARLQGVNYGYTF. The CDR3 DNA reads TGCGCCAGCAGCCCCGCCAGGTTACAGGGGGTTAACTATGGCTACACCTTC. The variable domain in full, with the rest retrieved from reference TRBV5-1 and TRBJ1-2, is KAGVTQTPRYLIKTRGQQVTLSCSPISGHRSVSWYQQTPGQGLQFLFEYFSETQRNKGNFPGRFSGRQFSNSRSEMNVSTLELGDSALYLCASSPARLQGVNYGYTFGSGTRLTVV.

The chain couples TRBV29-1 to TRBJ2-7; the D gene is possibly TRBD1 (5 bases). V dropped 3 bases and J dropped 5 bases, with 8 bases sitting between them. The CDR3 has 11 amino acids. Per germline, CDR1 SQVTM and CDR2 ANQGSEA. CDR3 sequence reads: CSVDRGDEQYF. The CDR3 bases are TGCAGCGTTGATAGGGGCGACGAGCAGTACTTC.

The rearrangement uses TRBV7-8 and TRBJ2-7; 8 nucleotides line up with TRBD1. The germline gives CDR1 SGHVS, CDR2 FQNEAQ. CDR3 length: 15 residues. With 1 base clipped from V and 6 bases from J, the junction kept 8 bases outside the gene matches. This CDR3 is CASSLDRDRLSEQYF. In nucleotides, the CDR3 is TGTGCCAGCAGCTTAGACCGGGACAGGTTAAGCGAGCAGTACTTC.

The chain links TRBV28 to TRBJ2-1; no definite D call. The V gene's germline CDR1 is MDHEN and CDR2 SYDVKM. The CDR3 extends over 14 amino acids. Trimming removed 2 bases at V and 1 base at J, with 6 bases between. The CDR3 reads CASSLGESYNEQFF. CDR3 bases: TGTGCCAGCAGTTTAGGGGAATCCTACAATGAGCAGTTCTTC.

This rearrangement joins TRBV5-1 to TRBJ2-7; TRBD1 agrees at 10 bases. The CDR3 sequence is 15 residues long. The J segment lost 4 bases and the V segment lost 4 bases, leaving 8 bases of the junction unmatched. Germline loops: CDR1 SGHRS, CDR2 YFSETQ. The DNA of the CDR3 is TGCGCCAGCAGCAGGACAGGGGGAGAATTTTACGAGCAGTACTTC. It specifies CASSRTGGEFYEQYF.

V is TRBV25-1 and J is TRBJ2-1, with D maybe TRBD2 (6 bases). The V end was cut by 4 bases, the J end by 0 bases, with 19 bases between. Per germline, CDR1 MGHDK and CDR2 SYGVNS. The CDR3 consists of 18 residues. CDR3: CASSGQLGTESSYNEQFF. The CDR3 DNA sequence: TGTGCCAGCAGTGGACAATTAGGGACTGAGAGCTCCTACAATGAGCAGTTCTTC. Together with reference TRBV25-1 and TRBJ2-1, the CDR3 gives the full variable domain: EADIYQTPRYLVIGTGKKITLECSQTMGHDKMYWYQQDPGMELHLIHYSYGVNSTEKGDLSSESTVSRIRTEHFPLTLESARPSHTSQYLCASSGQLGTESSYNEQFFGPGTRLTVL.

The gene calls are TRBV7-9 and TRBJ2-1, with 8 bases identical to TRBD1. V trimming: 5 bases; J trimming: 8 bases; junction bases outside the gene matches: 8. CDR1 and CDR2 from the germline V gene are SEHNR and FQNEAQ (reference sequence). The CDR3 is made up of 14 amino acids. DNA of the CDR3: TGTGCCAGCAGCCCAATCGACAGGGGCGATGAGCAGTTCTTC. This translates into CASSPIDRGDEQFF.

The chain uses TRBV18 and TRBJ1-5; a possible D gene is TRBD1 (5 bases). The CDR3 loop spans 13 amino acids. Germline CDR1 KGHSH, CDR2 LQKENI. With 2 bases removed from V and 5 bases from J, the gap between germline ends came to 7 bases. The chain's CDR3 is CASSPGTHQPQHF. The CDR3 DNA sequence: TGTGCCAGCTCACCAGGGACGCATCAGCCCCAGCATTTT.

This clone was counted a single time. CDR3 loop: CASRAGGNTGELFF. The CDR3 nucleotides are TGTGCCAGCAGGGCAGGGGGCAACACCGGGGAGCTGTTTTTT. The genes are TRBV7-3 and TRBJ2-2, with 8 nucleotides matching TRBD1. J was trimmed by 2 bases and V by 6 bases; bases with no gene match: 2. Germline lookup yields CDR1 SGHTA and CDR2 FQGTGA. The CDR3 is 14 residues long.

The rearrangement links TRBV9 to TRBJ2-6; D is unresolved. Trimming took off 0 bases at V and 3 bases at J, with 7 bases between the two ends. Germline CDR1 SGDLS, CDR2 YYNGEE. CDR3 length: 15 residues. The CDR3 DNA reads as TGTGCCAGCAGCGTAGTACCCGGTGGGGCCAACGTCCTGACTTTC. Translating it yields CASSVVPGGANVLTF.

This clone was detected a few times. This sample includes further DNA sequences coding for the same CDR3. The chain recombines TRBV7-3 with TRBJ2-1, with D hard to call. Germline CDR1 SGHTA, CDR2 FQGTGA. Trimming took off 1 base at V and 1 base at J, with 5 bases between the two ends. CDR3 length equals 14 residues. CDR3 sequence reads: CASSLRGSYNEQFF. The CDR3 bases are TGTGCCAGCAGCTTAAGGGGTTCCTACAATGAGCAGTTCTTC.

In its sample, this clone was seen once. The chain couples TRBV2 to TRBJ1-5; TRBD1 is a possible D gene (6 bases). This CDR3 region has 13 residues. V lost 5 bases and J 6 bases, leaving 11 bases between the germline ends. Germline loops: CDR1 SNHLY, CDR2 FYNNEI. CDR3 sequence reads: CASSLTGRQPQHF. CDR3 nucleotides: TGTGCCAGCAGTCTTACAGGGCGTCAGCCCCAGCATTTT.

The rearrangement links TRBV7-9 to TRBJ1-6; D unresolved. V gave up 1 base and J gave up 7 bases, with 11 bases separating them. The CDR3 totals 15 residues. CDR1 and CDR2 (germline): SEHNR, FQNEAQ (reference sequence). The CDR3 region is CASSLVDQRNSPLHF. DNA of the CDR3: TGTGCCAGCAGCTTAGTGGACCAGCGGAATTCACCCCTCCACTTT.

J is TRBJ2-5 and V is TRBV18; D is unresolved. Germline CDR1 reads KGHSH; CDR2 reads LQKENI. V dropped 0 bases and J dropped 2 bases, with 7 bases sitting between them. The CDR3 runs to 14 residues. In DNA, the CDR3 is TGTGCCAGCTCACCACCGGTCGTACAAGAGACCCAGTACTTC. Protein sequence: CASSPPVVQETQYF.

This rearrangement joins TRBV6-6 to TRBJ1-4; tentatively, D is TRBD1 (5 bases). This CDR3 region has 15 residues. Trimming stripped 4 bases from V and 8 bases from J, with 17 bases between. Germline assignment: CDR1 MNHNY and CDR2 SVGAGI (reference sequence). CDR3 DNA sequence: TGTGCCAGCAGTTGGCTTGGAGGGGTAGGGGAAAAACTGTTTTTT. The encoded protein is CASSWLGGVGEKLFF.

The gene calls are TRBV4-1 and TRBJ1-3, with D maybe TRBD1 (6 bases). The CDR3 sequence is 16 residues long. From germline, CDR1 is MGHRA and CDR2 YSYEKL. V was shortened by 5 bases and J by 2 bases, with 16 bases between the two germline ends. Written as DNA, the CDR3 is TGCGCCAGCAGCTCTCGGACAGTGCGGGCTGGAAACACCATATATTTT. It is translated as CASSSRTVRAGNTIYF.

This chain links TRBV6-4 with TRBJ2-1; 8 bases are a match to TRBD2. J was trimmed by 6 bases and V by 3 bases; bases with no gene match: 10. There are 16 residues in the CDR3. The germline CDR1 and CDR2 sequences are MRHNA and SNTAGT. CDR3 nucleotides: TGTGCCAGCAGTGATAGACCCGGGACTAGGAGCAATGAGCAGTTCTTC. As protein: CASSDRPGTRSNEQFF.

This rearrangement joins TRBV9 to TRBJ1-1, with D hard to call. Trimming stripped 4 bases from V and 8 bases from J, with 9 bases between. From germline, CDR1 is SGDLS and CDR2 YYNGEE. The CDR3 loop spans 11 amino acids. The CDR3 sequence is CASSTPAEAFF. CDR3 coding DNA: TGTGCCAGCAGCACTCCAGCAGAAGCTTTCTTT.

The V gene is TRBV28, the J gene TRBJ2-1; 7 nucleotides align to TRBD2. There are 15 residues in the CDR3. Germline V lookup: CDR1 MDHEN, CDR2 SYDVKM. The V and J ends lost 5 bases and 8 bases, in that order; junction bases with no gene match: 12. CDR3 nucleotides: TGTGCCAGCAGTCCCCTGTGGGGAGGGTGGGATGAGCAGTTCTTC. Protein sequence: CASSPLWGGWDEQFF.

The V gene is TRBV1, the J gene TRBJ2-3; the table's D gene call, TRBD2, was not cross checked with the DNA. TRBV1 represents a pseudogene. CDR3 length: 23 residues. Here the CDR3 reads CTSSQEVFRLAVSFTSSTDTQYF. CDR3 bases: TGCACCAGCAGCCAAGAAGTCTTTCGACTAGCGGTAAGTTTCACGTCTAGCACAGATACGCAGTATTTT.

Worth noting for this clone: Other nucleotide sequences from this sample produce the same CDR3. The chain uses TRBV18 and TRBJ1-1; TRBD1 agrees at 8 bases. This CDR3 comprises 14 residues. The germline CDR1 and CDR2 sequences are KGHSH and LQKENI. V was pared by 4 bases and J by 1 base, with 2 bases of the junction left unmatched. CDR3 coding DNA: TGTGCCAGCTCACGAGGGACAGGGAACACTGAAGCTTTCTTT. It codes for CASSRGTGNTEAFF.

This sequence joins TRBV5-1 and TRBJ1-1, with D possibly matching TRBD1 (5 bases). The CDR3 sequence is 14 residues long. Trimming removed 0 bases from V and 3 bases from J, with 9 bases in between. Germline CDR1 is SGHRS and CDR2 is YFSETQ. CDR3 coding DNA: TGCGCCAGCAGCTTGGACAGGTTAGACACTGAAGCTTTCTTT. Residues: CASSLDRLDTEAFF.

The chain uses TRBV9 and TRBJ2-6; D is perhaps TRBD2 (5 bases). Between the trimmed V and J ends, which lost 0 bases and 1 base, there was a span of 11 bases. The germline V gene has CDR1 SGDLS and CDR2 YYNGEE. The CDR3 consists of 17 residues. The CDR3: CASSVEIGVSGANVLTF. For the CDR3, the DNA is TGTGCCAGCAGCGTAGAGATCGGGGTTTCTGGGGCCAACGTCCTGACTTTC.

The chain uses TRBV6-6 and TRBJ2-5; 7 nucleotides align to TRBD2. The CDR3 consists of 11 residues. The germline V gene encodes CDR1 MNHNY and CDR2 SVGAGI (reference sequence). After removal of 7 bases from V and 5 bases from J, the junction contained 1 base not matched to a gene. This chain's CDR3 is CASMGGETQYF. CDR3 nucleotide sequence: TGTGCCAGCATGGGAGGGGAGACCCAGTACTTC.

The gene calls are TRBV6-4 and TRBJ1-2, with TRBD1 identical over 8 bases. CDR1 is MRHNA and CDR2 is SNTAGT in the germline V gene. The trim removed 4 bases at V and 14 bases at J, leaving 12 bases unmatched. This CDR3 is built from 13 residues. This CDR3 is CASSAIGTGGLTF. The CDR3 DNA reads as TGTGCCAGCAGTGCTATCGGGACAGGAGGCCTAACCTTC.

This rearrangement joins TRBV30 to TRBJ1-5; no clear D. This CDR3 contains 14 residues. In germline, CDR1 is GTSNPN, CDR2 SVGIG (reference sequence). Trimming pared 4 bases from V and 6 bases from J, leaving 16 bases between. Here the CDR3 reads CAWKIPASGQPQHF. The CDR3 DNA reads as TGTGCCTGGAAAATCCCAGCCTCGGGTCAGCCCCAGCATTTT.